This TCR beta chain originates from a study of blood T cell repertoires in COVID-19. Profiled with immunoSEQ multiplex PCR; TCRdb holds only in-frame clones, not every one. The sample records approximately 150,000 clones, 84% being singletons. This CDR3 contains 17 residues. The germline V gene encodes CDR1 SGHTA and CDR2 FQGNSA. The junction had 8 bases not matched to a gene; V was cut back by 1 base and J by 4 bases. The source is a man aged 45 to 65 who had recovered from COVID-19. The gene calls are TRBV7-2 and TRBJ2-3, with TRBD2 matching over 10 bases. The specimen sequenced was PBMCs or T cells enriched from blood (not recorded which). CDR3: CASSLDPAGGFADTQYF. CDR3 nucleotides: TGTGCCAGCAGCTTAGATCCAGCGGGGGGGTTTGCAGATACGCAGTATTTT.